This TCR beta chain was obtained from a study of blood T cell repertoires in COVID-19. Study-wide context: Italy, Spain and the United States were the sources of the convalescent and acute COVID-19 samples.

In the study's own analysis: How many nucleated cells were present was estimated from reference gene primer amplification. Data came from immunoSEQ multiplex PCR; TCRdb stores just in-frame clones and leaves some out. That table supplies the V and J calls and clone size; D and trimming were determined from the DNA. Of 200,000 or so clones in the sample, 65% to 85% were seen once. Those enrolled, adults aged about 18 to 89 years, came from some 23 US areas. V lost 3 bases to trimming and J lost 3 bases; unmatched junction nucleotides: 6. The germline gives CDR1 SGHNT, CDR2 YYREEE (reference sequence). The CDR3 consists of 15 residues.

The chain recombines TRBV5-4 with TRBJ2-7; TRBD1 matches at 10 bases. What was sequenced was PBMCs or T cells enriched from blood (not recorded which). The source is a woman aged 40 to 50 with acute COVID-19. The CDR3 spells CASSSDRGWYYEQYF. CDR3 nucleotide sequence: TGTGCCAGCAGCTCGGACAGGGGGTGGTACTACGAGCAGTACTTC. The full variable domain, its missing parts supplied by reference TRBV5-4 and TRBJ2-7, is ETGVTQSPTHLIKTRGQQVTLRCSSQSGHNTVSWYQQALGQGPQFIFQYYREEENGRGNFPPRFSGLQFPNYSSELNVNALELDDSALYLCASSSDRGWYYEQYFGPGTRLTVT.